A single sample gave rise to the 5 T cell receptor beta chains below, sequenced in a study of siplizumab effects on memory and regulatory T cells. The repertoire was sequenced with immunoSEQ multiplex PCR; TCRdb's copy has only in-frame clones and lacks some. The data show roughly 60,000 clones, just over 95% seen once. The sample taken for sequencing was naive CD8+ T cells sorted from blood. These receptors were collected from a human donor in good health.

CDR3 sequence reads: CASSLSGGAEEQYF. The CDR3 region has the DNA TGCGCCAGCAGCCTGAGCGGGGGGGCAGAGGAGCAGTACTTC. The chain uses TRBV4-1 and TRBJ2-7; 10 bases line up with TRBD2. The CDR3 is made up of 14 amino acids. Germline assignment: CDR1 MGHRA and CDR2 YSYEKL. V lost 4 bases, J lost 7 bases, and 7 bases stayed unmatched.

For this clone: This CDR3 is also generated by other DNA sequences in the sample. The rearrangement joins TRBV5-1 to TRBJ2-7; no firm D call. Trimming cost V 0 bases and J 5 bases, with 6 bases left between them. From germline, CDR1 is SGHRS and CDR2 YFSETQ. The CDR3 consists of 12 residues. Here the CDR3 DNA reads TGCGCCAGCAGCTTGGCCTTAGACGAGCAGTACTTC. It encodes CASSLALDEQYF.

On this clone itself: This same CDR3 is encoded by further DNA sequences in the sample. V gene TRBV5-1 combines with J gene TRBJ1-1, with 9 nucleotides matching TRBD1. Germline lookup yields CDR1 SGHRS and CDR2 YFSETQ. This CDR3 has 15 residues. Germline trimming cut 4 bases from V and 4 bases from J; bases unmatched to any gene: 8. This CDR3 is CASSPRDRAGTEAFF. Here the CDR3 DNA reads TGCGCCAGCAGCCCCAGGGACAGGGCGGGCACTGAAGCTTTCTTT. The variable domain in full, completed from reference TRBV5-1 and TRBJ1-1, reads KAGVTQTPRYLIKTRGQQVTLSCSPISGHRSVSWYQQTPGQGLQFLFEYFSETQRNKGNFPGRFSGRQFSNSRSEMNVSTLELGDSALYLCASSPRDRAGTEAFFGQGTRLTVV.

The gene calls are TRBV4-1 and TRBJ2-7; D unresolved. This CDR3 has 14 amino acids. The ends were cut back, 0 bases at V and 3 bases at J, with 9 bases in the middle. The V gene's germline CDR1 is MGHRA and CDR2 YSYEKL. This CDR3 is CASSQDRSGYEQYF. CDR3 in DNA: TGCGCCAGCAGCCAAGATAGATCAGGCTACGAGCAGTACTTC.

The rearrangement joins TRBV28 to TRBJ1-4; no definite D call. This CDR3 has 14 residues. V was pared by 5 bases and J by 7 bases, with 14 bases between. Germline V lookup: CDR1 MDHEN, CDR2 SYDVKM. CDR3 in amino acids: CASSGVGQREKLFF. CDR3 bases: TGTGCCAGCAGTGGAGTTGGGCAACGTGAAAAACTGTTTTTT.